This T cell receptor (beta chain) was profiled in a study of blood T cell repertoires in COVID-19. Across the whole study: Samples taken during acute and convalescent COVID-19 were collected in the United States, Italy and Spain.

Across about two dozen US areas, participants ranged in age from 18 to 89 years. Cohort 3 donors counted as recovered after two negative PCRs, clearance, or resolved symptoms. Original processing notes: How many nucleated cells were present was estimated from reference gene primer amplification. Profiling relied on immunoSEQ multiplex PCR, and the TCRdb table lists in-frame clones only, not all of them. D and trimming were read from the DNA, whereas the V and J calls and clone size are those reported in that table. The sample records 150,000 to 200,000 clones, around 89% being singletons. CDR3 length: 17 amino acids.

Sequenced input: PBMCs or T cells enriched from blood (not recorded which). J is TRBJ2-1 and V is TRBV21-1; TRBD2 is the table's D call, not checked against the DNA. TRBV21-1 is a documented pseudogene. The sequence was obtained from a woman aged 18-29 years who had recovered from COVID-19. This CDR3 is CASSKVEGIPLYNEQFF. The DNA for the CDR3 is TGTGCCAGCAGCAAAGTGGAGGGAATCCCCCTCTACAATGAGCAGTTCTTC.